Below are 7 T cell receptor beta chains sequenced from a single sample in a study of T cell repertoires and leukemia-associated antigens. A single record per CDR3 protein comes from TCRdb applying MiXCR to the 5' RACE reads. The sample carries 10,000 to 12,000 distinct CDR3 sequences, under 55% recorded once. Antigens for these TCRs are unknown. Material: CD3+ T cells sorted from blood and cultured. The receptors here all came from a female donor in good health.

The table lists this clonotype with many counts. The chain is built from TRBV30 and TRBJ2-1; TRBD2 agrees at 11 bases. The V and J ends lost 0 bases and 0 bases, in that order; junction bases with no gene match: 10. The CDR3 is 19 amino acids. Germline-derived CDR1 and CDR2 are GTSNPN and SVGIG (reference sequence). This CDR3 reads CAWSVRIASGRSSYNEQFF. The CDR3 bases are TGTGCCTGGAGTGTACGGATAGCTAGCGGGAGGAGCTCCTACAATGAGCAGTTCTTC.

Judged by abundance, this clonotype is medium-sized. This sequence joins TRBV10-3 and TRBJ1-2, with TRBD1 identical over 9 bases. V lost 6 bases and J lost 8; bases outside the gene matches: 7. The germline gives CDR1 ENHRY, CDR2 SYGVKD. The CDR3 extends over 13 amino acids. This chain's CDR3 is CAISRDRVGGYTF. As DNA, the CDR3 is TGTGCCATCAGCCGGGACAGGGTGGGCGGCTACACCTTC.

As for this clonotype: The CDR3 carries no conserved terminal phenylalanine or tryptophan, so it likely arises from a read error. The DNA is omitted, as the CDR3 cannot be located on it reliably, and the CDR3 follows TCRdb's listing. The chain has TRBV5-1 and TRBJ2-6. Inclusive of both ends, the CDR3 amounts to 13 amino acids. CDR1 and CDR2 from the germline V gene are SGHRS and YFSETQ. The CDR3 reads CASSLATGADVLT.

CDR3 sequence: CASYLGEQFF. CDR3 nucleotide sequence: TGTGCCAGTTATCTGGGTGAGCAGTTCTTC. This rearrangement joins TRBV6-2 or TRBV6-3 to TRBJ2-1; D unresolved. This CDR3 comprises 10 residues. Germline lookup yields CDR1 MNHEY and CDR2 SVGEGT. Trimming shortened V by 9 bases and J by 9 bases, and 9 bases separated the two germline ends.

The chain carries TRBV29-1 and TRBJ1-2; TRBD1 might be the D (5 bases). This CDR3 comprises 14 residues. CDR1 is SQVTM, CDR2 ANQGSEA, per germline. V was shortened by 7 bases and J by 7 bases, with 22 bases between the two germline ends. For the CDR3, the DNA is TGCAGCGCTCGCACGGGGGACCGTTCGGGTGGCTACACCTTC. Translation: CSARTGDRSGGYTF.

Details on this clonotype: One end of the junction is discordant with germline, which a read error may explain. The chain couples TRBV18 to TRBJ2-1; possibly TRBD2 for D (6 bases). CDR1 is KGHSH and CDR2 is LQKENI in the germline V gene. The CDR3 is made up of 16 amino acids. The CDR3 bases are TGTGCCAGCTCCCCACCTCGCGGGACGTCCTACAATGAGCAGTTCTTC. Translation: CASSPPRGTSYNEQFF.

This chain uses TRBV20-1 with TRBJ2-7, with D perhaps TRBD2 (6 bases). The germline V gene encodes CDR1 DFQATT and CDR2 SNEGSKA (reference sequence). The CDR3 totals 19 residues. V shed 5 bases and J shed 3 bases, with 32 bases lying between them. The CDR3 DNA reads as TGCAGTGCTGAGGTCTTATCGGGGACTGGCGGGGCTAGGGTCTACGAGCAGTACTTC. Its protein product is CSAEVLSGTGGARVYEQYF.